These T cell receptor beta chains were read from a single sample in a study of CD8 T cells in Susac syndrome. In TCRdb, the immunoSEQ multiplex PCR reads were re-called with MiXCR into one record per CDR3 protein. The sample lists approximately 130,000 distinct CDR3 sequences, around nine tenths occurring once. Sequenced input: CD8+ T cells from PBMCs. The receptors stem from a human donor with multiple sclerosis. CDR3s include the opening cysteine and the closing phenylalanine or tryptophan. The order of the fields is CDR3 DNA, CDR3 protein, D gene, clone size, V gene, J gene. A D gene is named only where the DNA matches it firmly. The size entry is marked missing in some rows and otherwise reads once, few, many or a size class.

DNA: TGTGCCAGCAGGGGGGGACAGGGGCAGTCCTACAATGAGCAGTTCTTC
CDR3: CASRGGQGQSYNEQFF
D: TRBD1
size: NA
V: TRBV12-3/TRBV12-4
J: TRBJ2-1

DNA: TGTGCCAGCAGTTTGGGGGGCAGCGGGAGACGGCATGAGCAGTTCTTC
CDR3: CASSLGGSGRRHEQFF
D: TRBD2
size: NA
V: TRBV27
J: TRBJ2-1

DNA: TGTGCCAGCAATCTAGCGGGAGCTTACAATGAGCAGTTCTTC
CDR3: CASNLAGAYNEQFF
D: TRBD2
size: NA
V: TRBV25-1
J: TRBJ2-1

DNA: TGTGCCAGCAGCGTCAGCGGGAGGACAGAGACCCAGTACTTC
CDR3: CASSVSGRTETQYF
D: TRBD2
size: NA
V: TRBV9
J: TRBJ2-5

DNA: TGCAGCGCCGCTGATTCGGACACTGAAGCTTTCTTT
CDR3: CSAADSDTEAFF
D: NA
size: NA
V: TRBV29-1
J: TRBJ1-1

DNA: TGTGCCAGTAGTATCGACAGTTACTCTGGGGCCAACGTCCTGACTTTC
CDR3: CASSIDSYSGANVLTF
D: NA
size: NA
V: TRBV19
J: TRBJ2-6

DNA: TGTGCCAGCAGTTTGGCCCGTCGCACAGATACGCAGTATTTT
CDR3: CASSLARRTDTQYF
D: NA
size: NA
V: TRBV28
J: TRBJ2-3

DNA: TGTGCCAGCAGTTGGGCAGTCTCCTACGAGCAGTACTTC
CDR3: CASSWAVSYEQYF
D: NA
size: NA
V: TRBV27
J: TRBJ2-7

DNA: TGCAGCACACGGACGGGGATAGGGCCCCAGCATTTT
CDR3: CSTRTGIGPQHF
D: NA
size: NA
V: TRBV29-1
J: TRBJ1-5

DNA: TGTGCCAGTAGTATTACTGCCGGGGTTTCTCAGCCCCAGCATTTT
CDR3: CASSITAGVSQPQHF
D: NA
size: NA
V: TRBV19
J: TRBJ1-5

DNA: TGCAGCGTTGAGGATTGGCGGGAGGAGTTAGATACGCAGTATTTT
CDR3: CSVEDWREELDTQYF
D: TRBD2
size: NA
V: TRBV29-1
J: TRBJ2-3

DNA: TGTGCCAGCAGCCAAGCCGCGAGCTCCTACAATGAGCAGTTCTTC
CDR3: CASSQAASSYNEQFF
D: NA
size: NA
V: TRBV3-1
J: TRBJ2-1

DNA: TGTGCCAGCAGTGAGGACAGGGTTGAGCAGTTCTTC
CDR3: CASSEDRVEQFF
D: TRBD1
size: NA
V: TRBV6-1
J: TRBJ2-1

DNA: TGCAGTGCTTTCTACATAGGACAGGGGGAGCGCTATGGCTACACCTTC
CDR3: CSAFYIGQGERYGYTF
D: TRBD1
size: NA
V: TRBV20-1
J: TRBJ1-2

DNA: TGTGCCAGCAGTTGGATCGCCCTACCACAATATGATACCGGGGAGCTGTTTTTT
CDR3: CASSWIALPQYDTGELFF
D: NA
size: NA
V: TRBV6-5
J: TRBJ2-2

DNA: TGCGCCAGCAGCTTGGGACAGGGCCGGGAGACCCAGTACTTC
CDR3: CASSLGQGRETQYF
D: TRBD1
size: NA
V: TRBV5-1
J: TRBJ2-5

DNA: TGTGCCAGCAGCTTAGGCTACGTCCCCTCCAATGAGCAGTTCTTC
CDR3: CASSLGYVPSNEQFF
D: NA
size: NA
V: TRBV7-3
J: TRBJ2-1

DNA: TGTGCCAGCAGTACAACCGGGACTAGCGGGCTCAATGAGCAGTTCTTC
CDR3: CASSTTGTSGLNEQFF
D: TRBD2
size: NA
V: TRBV27
J: TRBJ2-1

DNA: TGCAGTGCTAGAGATCGCGGACCGACGGGGGGAGCGAATAATTCACCCCTCCACTTT
CDR3: CSARDRGPTGGANNSPLHF
D: NA
size: NA
V: TRBV20-1
J: TRBJ1-6

DNA: TGTGCCAGCAGCTCCGGGGAGGGTAGCGGCTACGAGCAGTACTTC
CDR3: CASSSGEGSGYEQYF
D: TRBD2
size: once
V: TRBV7-8
J: TRBJ2-7

DNA: TGTGCCAGCAGCCAAGGGACAGCCCGGGCTTTCTTT
CDR3: CASSQGTARAFF
D: NA
size: NA
V: TRBV14
J: TRBJ1-1

DNA: TGTGCCAGTAGTATTATAGGGAACACTGAAGCTTTCTTT
CDR3: CASSIIGNTEAFF
D: NA
size: NA
V: TRBV19
J: TRBJ1-1

DNA: TGTGCCACCAGCAGAGATCGAAGCGGGACCGGGGAGCTGTTTTTT
CDR3: CATSRDRSGTGELFF
D: NA
size: NA
V: TRBV15
J: TRBJ2-2

DNA: TGTGCCAGCAGCTATGGGCCGTCCAGCTCCTACAATGAGCAGTTCTTC
CDR3: CASSYGPSSSYNEQFF
D: NA
size: NA
V: TRBV11-2
J: TRBJ2-1

DNA: TGTGCCAGCAGTTTTGGTATGGGTCAAGAGACCCAGTACTTC
CDR3: CASSFGMGQETQYF
D: NA
size: NA
V: TRBV27
J: TRBJ2-5

DNA: TGTGCCAGCAGTTTGGACTACGGGACAGTCCTCACAGATACGCAGTATTTT
CDR3: CASSLDYGTVLTDTQYF
D: NA
size: NA
V: TRBV28
J: TRBJ2-3

DNA: TGTGCCAGCAGTCCCCAGACACTTACAGAGACCCAGTACTTC
CDR3: CASSPQTLTETQYF
D: NA
size: NA
V: TRBV27
J: TRBJ2-5

DNA: TGCAGTGCTCCTGGCGGGCTTAGCACAGATACGCAGTATTTT
CDR3: CSAPGGLSTDTQYF
D: NA
size: once
V: TRBV20-1
J: TRBJ2-3

DNA: TGCGCCAGCAGTCTGGGATGGGACAGGGATCTTTACGAGCAGTACTTC
CDR3: CASSLGWDRDLYEQYF
D: TRBD1
size: once
V: TRBV5-1
J: TRBJ2-7

DNA: TGTGCCTGGAGTGAGCGGACTTCTAGCACAGATACGCAGTATTTT
CDR3: CAWSERTSSTDTQYF
D: NA
size: NA
V: TRBV30
J: TRBJ2-3

DNA: TGTGCCTGGAGTGTATGGCAGGGCTACGAGCAGTACTTC
CDR3: CAWSVWQGYEQYF
D: NA
size: NA
V: TRBV30
J: TRBJ2-7

DNA: TGTGCCAGCAGCGAGGACGGAGGCGGTTACGAGCAGTACTTC
CDR3: CASSEDGGGYEQYF
D: NA
size: NA
V: TRBV9
J: TRBJ2-7

DNA: TGTGCCAGCAGCTTACTTCTAGCGGGAGAGACCCAGTACTTC
CDR3: CASSLLLAGETQYF
D: TRBD2
size: NA
V: TRBV7-9
J: TRBJ2-5

DNA: TGCGCCAGCAGATTAACAACTGACAGCTCCTACGAGCAGTACTTC
CDR3: CASRLTTDSSYEQYF
D: NA
size: once
V: TRBV5-1
J: TRBJ2-7

DNA: TGTGCCACCAGTGATGGGACAGGGTCATACAATGAGCAGTTCTTC
CDR3: CATSDGTGSYNEQFF
D: TRBD1
size: NA
V: TRBV24-1
J: TRBJ2-1

DNA: TGCAGCGTTGAAGATGATAGCAGTGTAAGCCGGACAGATACGCAGTATTTT
CDR3: CSVEDDSSVSRTDTQYF
D: NA
size: NA
V: TRBV29-1
J: TRBJ2-3

DNA: TGTGCCAGCAGCTTTGACAGTTACAATGAGCAGTTCTTC
CDR3: CASSFDSYNEQFF
D: NA
size: NA
V: TRBV7-9
J: TRBJ2-1

DNA: TGTGCCAGCAGCGACGGTCAGGGAAGCCAAGAGACCCAGTACTTC
CDR3: CASSDGQGSQETQYF
D: NA
size: NA
V: TRBV6-5
J: TRBJ2-5

DNA: TGTGCCAGCAGACCCTGGACTAGCGGGAGTAGCACAGATACGCAGTATTTT
CDR3: CASRPWTSGSSTDTQYF
D: TRBD2
size: NA
V: TRBV27
J: TRBJ2-3

DNA: TGTGCCAGCAGGGACCCGCCCGATACGCAGTATTTT
CDR3: CASRDPPDTQYF
D: NA
size: NA
V: TRBV5-4
J: TRBJ2-3

DNA: TGTGCCAGCAGCGCGGGACTAGCGGGAGCGGAGACCCAGTACTTC
CDR3: CASSAGLAGAETQYF
D: TRBD2
size: NA
V: TRBV9
J: TRBJ2-5

DNA: TGCGCCAGCAGCCAAGTAGGGGGTAACACCATATATTTT
CDR3: CASSQVGGNTIYF
D: NA
size: NA
V: TRBV4-1
J: TRBJ1-3

DNA: TGTGCCAGCAGTGATGCAGGGACCATTCAGTACTTC
CDR3: CASSDAGTIQYF
D: NA
size: NA
V: TRBV12-3/TRBV12-4
J: TRBJ2-4

DNA: TGTGCCTCAGGGCACTCCTACGAGCAGTACTTC
CDR3: CASGHSYEQYF
D: NA
size: few
V: TRBV6-6
J: TRBJ2-7

DNA: TGTGCCAGCAAGGGTGCGGTGAGCTCCTACAATGAGCAGTTCTTC
CDR3: CASKGAVSSYNEQFF
D: NA
size: NA
V: TRBV2
J: TRBJ2-1

DNA: TGCAGTGCTAGAGGAATTAGCGGGAGTTACAATGAGCAGTTCTTC
CDR3: CSARGISGSYNEQFF
D: TRBD2
size: NA
V: TRBV20-1
J: TRBJ2-1

DNA: TGTGCCAGCTCACCAGGGGGCGATTACACTGAAGCTTTCTTT
CDR3: CASSPGGDYTEAFF
D: NA
size: NA
V: TRBV18
J: TRBJ1-1

DNA: TGTGCCAGTAGTATTGGTGGGGGATACACCGGGGAGCTGTTTTTT
CDR3: CASSIGGGYTGELFF
D: NA
size: NA
V: TRBV19
J: TRBJ2-2

DNA: TGTGCCAGTTCGCAGGGAGCCTACGAGCAGTACTTC
CDR3: CASSQGAYEQYF
D: NA
size: few
V: TRBV19
J: TRBJ2-7

DNA: TGTGCCAGCAGCTTAAGTCTTCCAGGGATCTACGAGCAGTACTTC
CDR3: CASSLSLPGIYEQYF
D: NA
size: NA
V: TRBV7-6
J: TRBJ2-7

DNA: TGTGCCAGCTCACCACCGGCGGGGCGGAGGGATGAGCAGTTCTTC
CDR3: CASSPPAGRRDEQFF
D: NA
size: NA
V: TRBV18
J: TRBJ2-1

DNA: TGTGCCAGCAGTCTGGACTGGGGAAATGAAAAACTGTTTTTT
CDR3: CASSLDWGNEKLFF
D: NA
size: NA
V: TRBV27
J: TRBJ1-4

DNA: TGTGCCAGCACCCCCCTGGGGACAGGGGGCTATGGCTACACCTTC
CDR3: CASTPLGTGGYGYTF
D: TRBD1
size: NA
V: TRBV14
J: TRBJ1-2

DNA: TGTGCCAGCAGTGGAAGAGGGACACAGGGTCAGTTCTTC
CDR3: CASSGRGTQGQFF
D: NA
size: NA
V: TRBV28
J: TRBJ2-1

DNA: TGTGCCAGCAGCTTAGTTCTAGTCCCGTACAATGAGCAGTTCTTC
CDR3: CASSLVLVPYNEQFF
D: NA
size: NA
V: TRBV7-2
J: TRBJ2-1

DNA: TGTGCCAGCAGCCATCTCTACGAGCAGTACTTC
CDR3: CASSHLYEQYF
D: NA
size: few
V: TRBV5-8
J: TRBJ2-7

DNA: TGCGCCAGCAGCCTCCTAGCGGGGTCGGAGCAGTTCTTC
CDR3: CASSLLAGSEQFF
D: TRBD2
size: NA
V: TRBV4-3
J: TRBJ2-1